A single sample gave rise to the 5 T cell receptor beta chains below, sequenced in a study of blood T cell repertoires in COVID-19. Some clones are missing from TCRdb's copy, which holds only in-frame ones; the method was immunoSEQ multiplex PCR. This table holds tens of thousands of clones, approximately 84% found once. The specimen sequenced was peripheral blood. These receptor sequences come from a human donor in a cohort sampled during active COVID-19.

Here the CDR3 reads CASKRQNYGYTF. In nucleotides, the CDR3 is TGTGCCAGCAAGAGGCAGAACTATGGCTACACCTTC. The chain has TRBV28 and TRBJ1-2; no reliable D call. This CDR3 is built from 12 residues. Germline V gene lookup returns CDR1 MDHEN and CDR2 SYDVKM. V was clipped by 7 bases and J by 2 bases, with 8 bases between them.

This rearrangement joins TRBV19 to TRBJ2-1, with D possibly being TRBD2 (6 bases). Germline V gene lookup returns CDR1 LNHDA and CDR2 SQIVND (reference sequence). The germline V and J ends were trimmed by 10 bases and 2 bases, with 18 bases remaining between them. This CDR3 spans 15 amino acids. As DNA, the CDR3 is TGTGCCACCCAACCTGCGGGGTCTACCTACAATGAGCAGTTCTTC. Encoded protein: CATQPAGSTYNEQFF. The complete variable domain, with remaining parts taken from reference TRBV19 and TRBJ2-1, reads DGGITQSPKYLFRKEGQNVTLSCEQNLNHDAMYWYRQDPGQGLRLIYYSQIVNDFQKGDIAEGYSVSREKKESFPLTVTSAQKNPTAFYLCATQPAGSTYNEQFFGPGTRLTVL.

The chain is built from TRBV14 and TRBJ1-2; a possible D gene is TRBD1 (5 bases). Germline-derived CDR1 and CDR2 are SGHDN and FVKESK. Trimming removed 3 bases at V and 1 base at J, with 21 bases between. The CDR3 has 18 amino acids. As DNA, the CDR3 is TGTGCCAGCAGCCACGACCTCCGGCAGGGTGGGATTAACTATGGCTACACCTTC. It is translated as CASSHDLRQGGINYGYTF.

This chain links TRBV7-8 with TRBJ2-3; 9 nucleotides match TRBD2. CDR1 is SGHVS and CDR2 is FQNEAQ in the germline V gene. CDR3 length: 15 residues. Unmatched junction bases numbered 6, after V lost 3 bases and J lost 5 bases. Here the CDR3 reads CASSFASGAGDTQYF. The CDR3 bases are TGTGCCAGCAGCTTCGCTAGCGGGGCAGGAGATACGCAGTATTTT.

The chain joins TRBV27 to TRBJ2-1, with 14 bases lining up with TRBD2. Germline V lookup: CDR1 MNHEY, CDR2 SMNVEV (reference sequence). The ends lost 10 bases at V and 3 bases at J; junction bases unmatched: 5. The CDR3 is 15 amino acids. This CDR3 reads CATKGLAGVYNEQFF. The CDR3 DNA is TGTGCCACCAAGGGACTAGCGGGGGTCTACAATGAGCAGTTCTTC.